The 23 T cell receptor beta chains below were found in one sample sequenced in a study of T-cell reconstitution after alpha-beta-depleted transplantation in children. Findings of the study overall: Newly produced T cells mostly accounted for T-cell counts and diversity one year post-transplant.

Unique molecular identifiers tagged the TCRbeta library. A single record per CDR3 protein comes from TCRdb applying MiXCR to the PCR reads. This sample yields 330,000 or so distinct CDR3 sequences, of which 6% to 10% are seen a single time; around 9.8% belongs to the top ten. Their antigens remain unidentified. The input for sequencing was peripheral blood, taken 360 days after TCRalphabeta/CD19-depleted stem cell transplant. These receptors were collected from a female patient between 2 and 10 years old who had a stem cell transplant for Fanconi anemia, so the T cells may come from the graft donor.

Only a few counts were recorded for this clonotype. The genes are TRBV7-9 and TRBJ2-7; 10 positions agree with TRBD1. V shed 5 bases, J shed 4 bases, and the junction held 11 bases outside the gene matches. This CDR3 contains 16 residues. The germline V gene encodes CDR1 SEHNR and CDR2 FQNEAQ (reference sequence). The CDR3 loop is CASSESRDRGGYEQYF. DNA for the CDR3: TGTGCCAGCAGCGAATCCCGGGACAGGGGAGGGTACGAGCAGTACTTC.

This clonotype appeared many times. J is TRBJ2-7 and V is TRBV27; 7 bases align to TRBD2. Germline V lookup: CDR1 MNHEY, CDR2 SMNVEV (reference sequence). The CDR3 runs to 17 residues. The V and J ends lost 2 bases and 5 bases, in that order; junction bases with no gene match: 15. This chain's CDR3 is CASSLRMGGLGVNEQYF. The CDR3 nucleotides are TGTGCCAGCAGTTTAAGGATGGGAGGACTAGGAGTAAACGAGCAGTACTTC.

This chain uses TRBV5-1 with TRBJ1-2; 8 positions agree with TRBD1. From germline, CDR1 is SGHRS and CDR2 YFSETQ. Unmatched junction bases numbered 9, after V lost 0 bases and J lost 8 bases. This CDR3 is built from 15 residues. CDR3 in DNA: TGCGCCAGCAGCTTGGATGGCCAGGGGGCCCGGGGCTACACCTTC. Its translation is CASSLDGQGARGYTF.

The sample holds a few counts of this clonotype. The chain combines TRBV5-5 with TRBJ2-7, with 8 positions matching TRBD1. The germline CDR1 and CDR2 sequences are SGHKS and YYEKEE (reference sequence). V shed 3 bases and J 1 base; nucleotides not matched to a gene: 6. The length of the CDR3 is 15 residues. The CDR3 DNA reads TGTGCCAGCAGCTCCTGGACAGGGAGATCCTACGAGCAGTACTTC. This codes for CASSSWTGRSYEQYF. The variable domain in full, completed from reference TRBV5-5 and TRBJ2-7, reads DAGVTQSPTHLIKTRGQQVTLRCSPISGHKSVSWYQQVLGQGPQFIFQYYEKEERGRGNFPDRFSARQFPNYSSELNVNALLLGDSALYLCASSSWTGRSYEQYFGPGTRLTVT.

The J gene is TRBJ1-2, the V gene TRBV7-8; D not resolved. The CDR3 contains 14 residues. Trimming removed 5 bases at V and 3 bases at J, with 13 bases between. Germline CDR1 is SGHVS and CDR2 is FQNEAQ. The CDR3 coding sequence is TGTGCCAGCAGCCCCGGGCGGCTGCACTATGGCTACACCTTC. Residues: CASSPGRLHYGYTF.

J is TRBJ1-1 and V is TRBV5-1; possible D gene TRBD1, 6 bases. Trimming took off 2 bases at V and 4 bases at J, with 18 bases between the two ends. Germline V gene lookup returns CDR1 SGHRS and CDR2 YFSETQ. The CDR3 spans 16 residues. The CDR3 DNA follows: TGCGCCAGCAGCTTAAGAGGGGGAAAATGGGGCACTGAAGCTTTCTTT. It specifies CASSLRGGKWGTEAFF.

This clonotype was seen repeatedly, ten times or more. The chain joins TRBV2 to TRBJ2-3, with 15 bases identical to TRBD2. J lost 6 bases, V lost 9 bases, and 10 bases had no gene match. CDR1 is SNHLY, CDR2 FYNNEI, per germline. The length of the CDR3 is 16 residues. The CDR3 DNA follows: TGTGCCAGGACTCGGACTAGCGGGGGGGCCGGTGATACGCAGTATTTT. This encodes CARTRTSGGAGDTQYF.

This clonotype was detected many times. The chain joins TRBV5-1 to TRBJ2-5, with D tentatively TRBD2 (6 bases). Germline CDR1 and CDR2: SGHRS and YFSETQ. The CDR3 is 14 amino acids. V lost 4 bases, J lost 5 bases, and 15 bases lay in between. CDR3 loop: CASSPFGGRETQYF. CDR3 coding DNA: TGCGCCAGCAGCCCGTTCGGTGGGAGGGAGACCCAGTACTTC.

The chain couples TRBV7-2 to TRBJ2-2, with 7 nucleotides matching TRBD2. This CDR3 contains 16 residues. The V and J ends lost 5 bases and 4 bases, in that order; junction bases with no gene match: 10. CDR1 is SGHTA, CDR2 FQGNSA, per germline. CDR3 amino acids: CASSALGGASTGELFF. The CDR3 DNA reads TGTGCCAGCAGCGCCCTGGGAGGGGCGAGCACCGGGGAGCTGTTTTTT.

This clonotype has a handful of counts. This rearrangement joins TRBV3-1 to TRBJ2-5; weak D call: TRBD2 (5 bases). Germline V gene lookup returns CDR1 LGHDT and CDR2 YNNKEL (reference sequence). Trimming pared 0 bases from V and 5 bases from J, leaving 10 bases between. The CDR3 has 14 amino acids. CDR3 sequence reads: CASSQEGSVETQYF. The CDR3 DNA follows: TGTGCCAGCAGCCAAGAAGGTAGCGTGGAGACCCAGTACTTC.

This clonotype has at least ten counts. The chain links TRBV7-9 to TRBJ2-1, with D tentatively TRBD2 (5 bases). V lost 1 base, J lost 4 bases, and 8 bases lay in between. Germline V lookup: CDR1 SEHNR, CDR2 FQNEAQ (reference sequence). The CDR3 runs to 14 residues. The DNA for the CDR3 is TGTGCCAGCAGCTTAGACGACTATTACAATGAGCAGTTCTTC. This gives the protein CASSLDDYYNEQFF.

This clonotype showed up many times. J is TRBJ2-1 and V is TRBV9; D not resolved. The V and J ends lost 4 bases and 8 bases respectively, with 16 bases between them. The CDR3 spans 14 residues. Germline-derived CDR1 and CDR2 are SGDLS and YYNGEE. The CDR3 here is CASSPTHILHEQFF. CDR3 nucleotides: TGTGCCAGCAGCCCAACCCATATTCTGCATGAGCAGTTCTTC. Full variable domain (rest looked up from reference TRBV9 and TRBJ2-1): DSGVTQTPKHLITATGQRVTLRCSPRSGDLSVYWYQQSLDQGLQFLIQYYNGEERAKGNILERFSAQQFPDLHSELNLSSLELGDSALYFCASSPTHILHEQFFGPGTRLTVL.

This clonotype was detected ten times or more. This chain joins TRBV7-2 and TRBJ2-7; D gene uncertain. This CDR3 has 15 residues. Looked up from germline, CDR1 is SGHTA and CDR2 is FQGNSA. V lost 6 bases, J lost 0 bases, and 15 bases lay in between. The CDR3 DNA reads as TGTGCCAGCAGTTCCGGGCCTGTTCCCTCCTACGAGCAGTACTTC. Protein product: CASSSGPVPSYEQYF.

The V and J genes are TRBV5-1 and TRBJ2-7; D is uncertain. CDR3 length: 19 amino acids. Looked up from germline, CDR1 is SGHRS and CDR2 is YFSETQ. V gave up 0 bases and J gave up 0 bases, with 22 bases separating them. CDR3 nucleotides: TGCGCCAGCAGCTTGGGGGTCAGATATTCACCACCGAGCTCCTACGAGCAGTACTTC. Its translation is CASSLGVRYSPPSSYEQYF.

This clonotype came up a few times. The rearrangement uses TRBV7-9 and TRBJ1-3; no clear D gene. CDR3 length: 13 amino acids. Trimming removed 7 bases at V and 4 bases at J, with 11 bases between. CDR1 is SEHNR, CDR2 FQNEAQ, per germline (reference sequence). In nucleotides, the CDR3 is TGTGCCAGCACCCGTCTTGTGGGAAACACCATATATTTT. It translates to CASTRLVGNTIYF.

This clonotype was observed at least ten times. The chain carries TRBV5-1 and TRBJ2-1; tentative D call: TRBD2 (5 bases). V dropped 6 bases and J dropped 7 bases, with 11 bases sitting between them. CDR1 and CDR2 from the germline V gene are SGHRS and YFSETQ. This CDR3 comprises 12 residues. The CDR3: CASKDSGNEQFF. The CDR3 coding sequence is TGCGCCAGCAAGGATTCGGGGAATGAGCAGTTCTTC.

The sample holds many counts of this clonotype. The V and J genes are TRBV12-3 or TRBV12-4 and TRBJ2-3, with 12 bases identical to TRBD2. J was trimmed by 4 bases and V by 6 bases; bases with no gene match: 8. This CDR3 comprises 16 residues. CDR3 DNA: TGTGCCAGCAGCAATCTAGCGGGGGGGCTCGCAGATACGCAGTATTTT. This codes for CASSNLAGGLADTQYF.

This clonotype was seen ten or more times. The chain links TRBV6-5 to TRBJ2-3; 13 bases align to TRBD2. V shed 0 bases and J 2 bases; nucleotides not matched to a gene: 8. This CDR3 is built from 19 residues. Looked up from germline, CDR1 is MNHEY and CDR2 is SVGAGI. The CDR3 is CASSYSVGLAGSYTDTQYF. DNA of the CDR3: TGTGCCAGCAGTTACTCGGTGGGACTAGCGGGGTCCTACACAGATACGCAGTATTTT.

This clonotype was seen at least ten times. The rearrangement joins TRBV4-1 to TRBJ2-7, with D unclear. This CDR3 comprises 13 residues. Trimming cost V 3 bases and J 5 bases, with 11 bases left between them. CDR1 and CDR2 from the germline V gene are MGHRA and YSYEKL. The chain's CDR3 is CASSQQKWDEQYF. The DNA of the CDR3 is TGCGCCAGCAGCCAGCAGAAATGGGACGAGCAGTACTTC.

This clonotype was seen repeatedly, ten times or more. V is TRBV7-2 and J is TRBJ2-1, with unresolved D. CDR3 length equals 14 residues. Looked up from germline, CDR1 is SGHTA and CDR2 is FQGNSA. The V end lost 2 bases, the J end lost 9 bases, and 14 bases lay between the germline ends. The CDR3 here is CASSLRRLVSEQFF. As DNA, the CDR3 is TGTGCCAGCAGCTTACGAAGGCTAGTTTCTGAGCAGTTCTTC.

The rearrangement uses TRBV29-1 and TRBJ1-2; D ambiguous. Trimming pared 2 bases from V and 4 bases from J, leaving 20 bases between. Per germline, CDR1 SQVTM and CDR2 ANQGSEA. The CDR3 runs to 16 residues. The CDR3 region is CSVEKVRAQSTYGYTF. The CDR3 DNA is TGCAGCGTTGAAAAGGTCCGGGCCCAATCTACCTATGGCTACACCTTC. Full variable domain (outside the CDR3, taken from reference TRBV29-1 and TRBJ1-2): SAVISQKPSRDICQRGTSLTIQCQVDSQVTMMFWYRQQPGQSLTLIATANQGSEATYESGFVIDKFPISRPNLTFSTLTVSNMSPEDSSIYLCSVEKVRAQSTYGYTFGSGTRLTVV.

The V call is TRBV23-1, the J call TRBJ2-5; 7 bases align to TRBD2. TRBV23-1 belongs to the ORF category, with a function that is uncertain. This CDR3 comprises 15 residues. V was clipped by 0 bases and J by 5 bases; unmatched bases: 6. DNA of the CDR3: TGCGCCAGCAGTCAATCTACGGGGGGTAGGGAGACCCAGTACTTC. This codes for CASSQSTGGRETQYF.

This clonotype was detected a few times. The gene calls are TRBV6-2 or TRBV6-3 and TRBJ2-7; unclear D gene. The length of the CDR3 is 13 residues. With 7 bases removed from V and 5 bases from J, the gap between germline ends came to 15 bases. The germline V gene has CDR1 MNHEY and CDR2 SVGEGT. The CDR3 DNA sequence: TGTGCCAGCATCCGCGCGACGGGCCACGAGCAGTACTTC. Amino acid sequence: CASIRATGHEQYF.